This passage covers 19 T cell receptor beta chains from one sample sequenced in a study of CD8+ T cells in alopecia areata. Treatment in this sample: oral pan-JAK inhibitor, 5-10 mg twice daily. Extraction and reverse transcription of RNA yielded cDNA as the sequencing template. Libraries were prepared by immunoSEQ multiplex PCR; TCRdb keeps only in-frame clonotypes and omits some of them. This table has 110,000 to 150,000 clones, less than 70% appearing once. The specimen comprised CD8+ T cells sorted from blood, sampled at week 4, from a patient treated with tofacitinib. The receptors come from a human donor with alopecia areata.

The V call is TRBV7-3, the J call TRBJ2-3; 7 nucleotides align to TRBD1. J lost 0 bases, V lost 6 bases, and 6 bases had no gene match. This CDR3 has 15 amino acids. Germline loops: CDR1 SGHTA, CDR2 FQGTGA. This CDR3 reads CASRSKDRSTDTQYF. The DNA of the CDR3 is TGTGCCAGCAGATCCAAGGACAGGAGCACAGATACGCAGTATTTT.

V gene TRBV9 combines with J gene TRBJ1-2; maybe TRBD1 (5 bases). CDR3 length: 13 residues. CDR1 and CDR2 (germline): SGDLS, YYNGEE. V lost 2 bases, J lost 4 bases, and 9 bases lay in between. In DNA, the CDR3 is TGTGCCAGCAGCGTTGGGGGTAGCTATGGCTACACCTTC. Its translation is CASSVGGSYGYTF. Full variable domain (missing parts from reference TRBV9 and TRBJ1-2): DSGVTQTPKHLITATGQRVTLRCSPRSGDLSVYWYQQSLDQGLQFLIQYYNGEERAKGNILERFSAQQFPDLHSELNLSSLELGDSALYFCASSVGGSYGYTFGSGTRLTVV.

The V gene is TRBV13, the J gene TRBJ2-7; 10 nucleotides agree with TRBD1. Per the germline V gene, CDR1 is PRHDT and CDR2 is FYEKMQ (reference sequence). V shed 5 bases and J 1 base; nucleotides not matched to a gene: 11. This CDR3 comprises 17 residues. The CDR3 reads CASSRNPRQGASYEQYF. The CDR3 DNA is TGTGCCAGCAGCCGAAACCCTCGACAGGGGGCTTCCTACGAGCAGTACTTC.

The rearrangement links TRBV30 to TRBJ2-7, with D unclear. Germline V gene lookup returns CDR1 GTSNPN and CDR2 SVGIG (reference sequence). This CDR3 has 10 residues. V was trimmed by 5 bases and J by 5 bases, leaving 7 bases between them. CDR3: CAWGEDEQYF. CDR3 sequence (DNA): TGTGCCTGGGGCGAGGACGAGCAGTACTTC.

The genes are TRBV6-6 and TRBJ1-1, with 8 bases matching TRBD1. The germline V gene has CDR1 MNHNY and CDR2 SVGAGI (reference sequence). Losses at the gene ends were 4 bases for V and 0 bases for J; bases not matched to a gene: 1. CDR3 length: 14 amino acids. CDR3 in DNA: TGTGCCAGCAGTTGGGACAGGTTGAACACTGAAGCTTTCTTT. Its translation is CASSWDRLNTEAFF.

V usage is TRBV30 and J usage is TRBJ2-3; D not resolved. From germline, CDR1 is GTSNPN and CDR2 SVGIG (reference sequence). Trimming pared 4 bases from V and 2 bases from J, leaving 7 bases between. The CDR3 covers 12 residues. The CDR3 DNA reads TGTGCCTGGAACGAAGTCACAGATACGCAGTATTTT. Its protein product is CAWNEVTDTQYF.

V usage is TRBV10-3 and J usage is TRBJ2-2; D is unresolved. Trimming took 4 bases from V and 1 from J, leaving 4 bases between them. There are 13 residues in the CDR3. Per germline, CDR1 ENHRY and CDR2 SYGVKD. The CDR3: CAISAENTGELFF. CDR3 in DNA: TGTGCCATCAGTGCCGAGAACACCGGGGAGCTGTTTTTT.

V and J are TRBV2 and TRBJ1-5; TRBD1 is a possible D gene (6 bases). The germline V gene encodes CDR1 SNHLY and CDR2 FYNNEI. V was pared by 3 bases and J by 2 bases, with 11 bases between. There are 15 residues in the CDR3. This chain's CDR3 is CASSESQGGNQPQHF. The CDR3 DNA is TGTGCCAGCAGTGAGTCACAGGGTGGCAATCAGCCCCAGCATTTT.

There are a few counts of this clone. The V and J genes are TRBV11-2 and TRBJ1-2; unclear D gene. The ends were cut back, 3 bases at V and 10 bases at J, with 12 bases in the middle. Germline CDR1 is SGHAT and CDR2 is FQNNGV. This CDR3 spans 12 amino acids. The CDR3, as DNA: TGTGCCAGCAGCTTCCTTTTGCTCAACTACACCTTC. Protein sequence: CASSFLLLNYTF.

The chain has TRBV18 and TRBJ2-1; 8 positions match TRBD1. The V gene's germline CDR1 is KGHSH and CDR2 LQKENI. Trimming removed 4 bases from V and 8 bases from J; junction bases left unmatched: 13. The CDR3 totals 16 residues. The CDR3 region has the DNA TGTGCCAGCTCACAGCGACAGGGGCCGATTAACCATGAGCAGTTCTTC. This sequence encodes CASSQRQGPINHEQFF.

The CDR3 loop is CASSYRPAVAGVGDTQYF. CDR3 nucleotides: TGTGCCAGCAGTTATCGGCCCGCAGTAGCGGGGGTCGGGGATACGCAGTATTTT. The V and J genes are TRBV6-9 and TRBJ2-3, with 9 bases lining up with TRBD2. With 2 bases clipped from V and 6 bases from J, the junction kept 15 bases outside the gene matches. The CDR3 covers 18 residues. The germline gives CDR1 MNHGY, CDR2 SVAAGI.

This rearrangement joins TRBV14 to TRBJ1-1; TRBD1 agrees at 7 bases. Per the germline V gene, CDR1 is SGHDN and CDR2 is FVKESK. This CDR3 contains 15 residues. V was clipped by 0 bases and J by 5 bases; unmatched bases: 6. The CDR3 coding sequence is TGTGCCAGCAGCCAAGAAGCGACAGGGTGGACTGAAGCTTTCTTT. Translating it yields CASSQEATGWTEAFF.

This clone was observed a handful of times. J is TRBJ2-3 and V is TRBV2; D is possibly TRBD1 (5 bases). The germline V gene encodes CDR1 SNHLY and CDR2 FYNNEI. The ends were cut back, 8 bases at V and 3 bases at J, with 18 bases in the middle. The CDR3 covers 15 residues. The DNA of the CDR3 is TGTGCCAGCCCAACGGACACCCCGAAGACAGATACGCAGTATTTT. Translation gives CASPTDTPKTDTQYF.

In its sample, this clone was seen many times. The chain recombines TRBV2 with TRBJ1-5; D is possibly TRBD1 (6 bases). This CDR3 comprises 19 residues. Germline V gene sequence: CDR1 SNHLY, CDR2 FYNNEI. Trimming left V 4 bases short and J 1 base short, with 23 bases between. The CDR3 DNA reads TGTGCCAGCAGTGGGGTACAGGGCGAGACGGTCGGGAGCAATCAGCCCCAGCATTTT. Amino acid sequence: CASSGVQGETVGSNQPQHF.

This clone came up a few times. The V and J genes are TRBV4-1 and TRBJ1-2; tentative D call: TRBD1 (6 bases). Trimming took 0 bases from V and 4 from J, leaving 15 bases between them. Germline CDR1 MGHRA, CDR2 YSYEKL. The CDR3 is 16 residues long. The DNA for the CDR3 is TGCGCCAGCAGCCAAGATACTAGGGCAGGGGCCTATGGCTACACCTTC. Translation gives CASSQDTRAGAYGYTF.

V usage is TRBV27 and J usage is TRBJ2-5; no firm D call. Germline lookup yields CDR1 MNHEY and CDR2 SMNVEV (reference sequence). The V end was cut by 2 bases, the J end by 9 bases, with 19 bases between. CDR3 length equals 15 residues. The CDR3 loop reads CASSLVPAHSSAQYF. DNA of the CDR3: TGTGCCAGCAGTTTAGTCCCCGCGCATTCGAGCGCCCAGTACTTC.

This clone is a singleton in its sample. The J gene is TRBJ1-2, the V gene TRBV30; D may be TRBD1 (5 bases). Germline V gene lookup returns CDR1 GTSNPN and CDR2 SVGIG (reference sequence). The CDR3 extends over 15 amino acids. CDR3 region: CASRGTYSRDYGYTF. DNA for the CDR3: TGTGCTTCTCGAGGGACCTACAGCCGAGACTATGGCTACACCTTC.

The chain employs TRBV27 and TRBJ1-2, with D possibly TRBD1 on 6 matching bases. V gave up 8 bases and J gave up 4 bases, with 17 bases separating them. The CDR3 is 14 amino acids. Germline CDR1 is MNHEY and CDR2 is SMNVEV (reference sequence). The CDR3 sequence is CASGHTGLPYGYTF. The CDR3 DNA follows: TGTGCCAGCGGGCATACAGGGTTACCCTATGGCTACACCTTC.

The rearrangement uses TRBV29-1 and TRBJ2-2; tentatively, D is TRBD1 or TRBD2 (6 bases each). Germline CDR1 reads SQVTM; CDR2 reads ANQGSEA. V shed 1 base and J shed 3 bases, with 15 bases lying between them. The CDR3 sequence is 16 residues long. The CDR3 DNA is TGCAGCGTTGAAGCCATCGGGGGACAAGACACCGGGGAGCTGTTTTTT. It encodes CSVEAIGGQDTGELFF.